The 4 T cell receptor beta chains below were found in one sample sequenced in a study of T cell responses to AZD1222 COVID-19 vaccine. Profiled with immunoSEQ multiplex PCR; TCRdb holds only in-frame clones, not every one. The sample contains 50,000 to 65,000 clones, 70% to 90% of which appear only once. The sequences come from peripheral blood, collected 28 days after the second AZD1222 dose. Receptors were obtained from an adult who received the AZD1222 COVID-19 vaccine.

V gene TRBV11-3 combines with J gene TRBJ1-1; D perhaps matches TRBD1 (5 bases). Per the germline V gene, CDR1 is SGHNT and CDR2 is YENEEA. This CDR3 comprises 14 residues. Trimming stripped 6 bases from V and 1 base from J, with 12 bases between. CDR3 bases: TGTGCCAGCAGTCCCGGGGGAGCGAACACTGAAGCTTTCTTT. Residues: CASSPGGANTEAFF.

The chain links TRBV6-2 or TRBV6-3 to TRBJ2-7, with no clear D. Trimming took off 0 bases at V and 0 bases at J, with 3 bases between the two ends. The germline V gene has CDR1 MNHEY and CDR2 SVGEGT. This CDR3 is 13 amino acids long. CDR3 DNA sequence: TGTGCCAGCAGTTACTCCACCTCCTACGAGCAGTACTTC. This encodes CASSYSTSYEQYF.

This rearrangement joins TRBV9 to TRBJ1-1; tentatively, D is TRBD1 (6 bases). This CDR3 comprises 15 residues. Per the germline V gene, CDR1 is SGDLS and CDR2 is YYNGEE. Trimming took off 6 bases at V and 0 bases at J, with 15 bases between the two ends. The CDR3: CASTPRDRLNTEAFF. The CDR3, as DNA: TGTGCCAGCACCCCCCGAGACAGGTTGAACACTGAAGCTTTCTTT.

The chain recombines TRBV6-1 with TRBJ1-3; D remains unclear. Trimming took 8 bases from V and 0 from J, leaving 5 bases between them. This CDR3 has 12 amino acids. Germline CDR1 and CDR2: MNHNS and SASEGT. The CDR3 coding sequence is TGTGCCAGCCACAACTCTGGAAACACCATATATTTT. This sequence encodes CASHNSGNTIYF.